Shown below are 14 T cell receptor beta chains from a single sample sequenced in a study of T cell repertoires in cytomegalovirus infection. One entry per CDR3 protein, called by TCRdb with MiXCR from the reads. This sample carries around 170,000 distinct CDR3 sequences, 17% of them seen once, and the ten largest clones take roughly 20%. The material sequenced was CD8+ T cells from PBMCs. These receptors originate from a human donor in good health (CMV status not recorded). Some clones in this sample may be carry-over from other donors' samples.

The V and J genes are TRBV7-9 and TRBJ2-4; D could derive from TRBD1 or TRBD2 (5 bases each). The CDR3 contains 13 residues. V lost 5 bases to trimming and J lost 8 bases, with 13 bases between them. Germline V gives CDR1 SEHNR, CDR2 FQNEAQ (reference sequence). The CDR3 is CASSTGAEDIQYF. As DNA, the CDR3 is TGTGCCAGCAGCACCGGGGCTGAGGACATTCAGTACTTC.

The CDR3 here is CARTFLGGAGNEQFF. The CDR3 DNA reads TGTGCCAGGACCTTCTTAGGGGGCGCCGGGAATGAGCAGTTCTTC. This chain joins TRBV28 and TRBJ2-1; 7 nucleotides match TRBD1. V shed 9 bases and J 7 bases; nucleotides not matched to a gene: 15. The CDR3 has 15 residues. Germline-derived CDR1 and CDR2 are MDHEN and SYDVKM.

This clonotype has just a few counts. The chain employs TRBV28 and TRBJ2-7; D is undetermined. The V end lost 7 bases, the J end lost 3 bases, and 16 bases lay between the germline ends. The CDR3 runs to 14 residues. CDR1 and CDR2 (germline): MDHEN, SYDVKM. The CDR3 nucleotides are TGTGCCAGCACCCAGGAGCACAGCAACTACGAGCAGTACTTC. Protein product: CASTQEHSNYEQYF.

The chain joins TRBV6-6 to TRBJ2-1; no definite D call. With 2 bases removed from V and 7 bases from J, the gap between germline ends came to 6 bases. This CDR3 is built from 12 residues. Germline assignment: CDR1 MNHNY and CDR2 SVGAGI (reference sequence). The CDR3 loop is CASSYPRNEQFF. As DNA, the CDR3 is TGTGCCAGCAGTTACCCCCGGAATGAGCAGTTCTTC.

V and J are TRBV6-2 or TRBV6-3 and TRBJ2-1; 9 bases match TRBD2. The CDR3 is 18 residues long. Germline V CDR1 and CDR2: MNHEY, SVGEGT. V lost 1 base to trimming and J lost 1 base; unmatched junction nucleotides: 8. For the CDR3, the DNA is TGTGCCAGCAGTTACTTTTTAGCGGGAGTGGGTTCCTACAATGAGCAGTTCTTC. This gives the protein CASSYFLAGVGSYNEQFF.

This rearrangement joins TRBV6-5 to TRBJ1-1; TRBD1 matches at 7 bases. The ends lost 5 bases at V and 7 bases at J; junction bases unmatched: 1. The CDR3 runs to 11 residues. Germline CDR1 MNHEY, CDR2 SVGAGI. Written as DNA, the CDR3 is TGTGCCAGCAGTAACAGGGGTGAAGCTTTCTTT. Its protein product is CASSNRGEAFF.

J is TRBJ1-5 and V is TRBV15; unclear D gene. This CDR3 has 14 amino acids. Between the trimmed V and J ends, which lost 5 bases and 15 bases, there was a span of 23 bases. The germline V gene encodes CDR1 LNHNV and CDR2 YYDKDF (reference sequence). Written as DNA, the CDR3 is TGTGCCACCAGCCGATCGGGGATGAACAGAGTACCGCATTTT. Protein product: CATSRSGMNRVPHF.

This chain connects TRBV28 to TRBJ1-2; D not certain. Deletions cut 7 bases from V and 6 bases from J, with 12 bases between. The CDR3 totals 12 residues. The germline CDR1 and CDR2 sequences are MDHEN and SYDVKM. The CDR3 DNA is TGTGCCAGCAACCCGACAAAGGATGGCTACACCTTC. Translating gives CASNPTKDGYTF.

This rearrangement joins TRBV5-1 to TRBJ2-3, with 9 bases lining up with TRBD2. The CDR3 length is 19 residues. The germline gives CDR1 SGHRS, CDR2 YFSETQ. With V trimmed by 5 bases and J by 1 base, 17 bases remained unmatched. CDR3 region: CASSPPAGGARRGTDTQYF. In DNA, the CDR3 is TGCGCCAGCAGTCCTCCAGCGGGAGGCGCCCGGAGAGGCACAGATACGCAGTATTTT.

This clonotype was counted only a few times. The chain uses TRBV7-3 and TRBJ2-2, with TRBD2 identical over 7 bases. The CDR3 has 16 amino acids. V dropped 2 bases and J dropped 3; count of bases not matched to a gene: 6. Germline V CDR1 and CDR2: SGHTA, FQGTGA. CDR3 amino acids: CASSLSAGRDTGELFF. For the CDR3, the DNA is TGTGCCAGCAGCTTATCAGCGGGGAGGGACACCGGGGAGCTGTTTTTT.

This clonotype appeared many times. The chain links TRBV7-2 to TRBJ1-6; weak D call: TRBD1 (5 bases). CDR1 is SGHTA and CDR2 is FQGNSA in the germline V gene. The CDR3 is made up of 15 amino acids. V dropped 2 bases and J dropped 0 bases, with 5 bases sitting between them. CDR3 DNA sequence: TGTGCCAGCAGCTTAAGGGGCTCCTATAATTCACCCCTCCACTTT. Residues: CASSLRGSYNSPLHF.

The chain's CDR3 is CASSLGTAYGYTF. CDR3 coding DNA: TGTGCCAGCAGCCTAGGGACAGCCTATGGCTACACCTTC. V and J are TRBV7-9 and TRBJ1-2; TRBD1 agrees at 7 bases. CDR3 size: 13 residues. Trimming took 5 bases from V and 4 from J; bases not matched to a gene: 4. Germline V lookup: CDR1 SEHNR, CDR2 FQNEAQ (reference sequence).

The chain links TRBV4-1 to TRBJ2-4, with a possible D match to TRBD2 (5 bases). The CDR3 loop spans 14 amino acids. Between the trimmed V and J ends, which lost 1 base and 5 bases, there was a span of 9 bases. CDR1 is MGHRA, CDR2 YSYEKL, per germline. CDR3 region: CASSQGGSENIQYF. CDR3 nucleotide sequence: TGCGCCAGCAGCCAAGGAGGGAGTGAAAACATTCAGTACTTC.

The chain combines TRBV6-2 or TRBV6-3 with TRBJ2-1; 7 bases match TRBD2. Germline trimming cut 8 bases from V and 7 bases from J; bases unmatched to any gene: 5. Germline V gives CDR1 MNHEY, CDR2 SVGEGT. This CDR3 region has 12 residues. The CDR3 DNA reads TGTGCCAGCGCTAGCGGTAAGAATGAGCAGTTCTTC. It encodes CASASGKNEQFF.